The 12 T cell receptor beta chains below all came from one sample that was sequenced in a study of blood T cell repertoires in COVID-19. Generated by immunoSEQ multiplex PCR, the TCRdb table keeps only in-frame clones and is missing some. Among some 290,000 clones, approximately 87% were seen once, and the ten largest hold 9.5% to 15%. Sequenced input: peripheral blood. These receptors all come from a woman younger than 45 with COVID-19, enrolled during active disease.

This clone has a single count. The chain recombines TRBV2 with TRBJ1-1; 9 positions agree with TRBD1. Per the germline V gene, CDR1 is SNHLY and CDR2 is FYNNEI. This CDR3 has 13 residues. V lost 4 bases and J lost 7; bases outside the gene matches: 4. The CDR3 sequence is CASSAGTGNEAFF. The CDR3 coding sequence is TGTGCCAGCAGTGCCGGGACAGGGAATGAAGCTTTCTTT.

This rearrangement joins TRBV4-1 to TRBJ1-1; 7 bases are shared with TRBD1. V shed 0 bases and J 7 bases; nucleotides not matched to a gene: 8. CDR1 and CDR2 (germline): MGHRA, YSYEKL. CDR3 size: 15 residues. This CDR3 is CASSQEVQGIFEAFF. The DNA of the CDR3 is TGCGCCAGCAGCCAAGAAGTACAGGGGATCTTTGAAGCTTTCTTT.

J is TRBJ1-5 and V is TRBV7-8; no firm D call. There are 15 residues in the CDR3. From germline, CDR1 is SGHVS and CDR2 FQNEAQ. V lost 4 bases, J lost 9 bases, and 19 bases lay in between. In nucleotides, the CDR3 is TGTGCCAGCAGCTCCCTCAAGCTTGGGTCGGGGCCCCAGCATTTT. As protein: CASSSLKLGSGPQHF.

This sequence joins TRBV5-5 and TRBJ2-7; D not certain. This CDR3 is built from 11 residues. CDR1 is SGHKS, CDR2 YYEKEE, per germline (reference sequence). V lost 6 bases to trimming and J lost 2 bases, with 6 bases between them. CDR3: CASIRAYEQYF. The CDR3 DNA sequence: TGTGCCAGCATCCGGGCCTACGAGCAGTACTTC.

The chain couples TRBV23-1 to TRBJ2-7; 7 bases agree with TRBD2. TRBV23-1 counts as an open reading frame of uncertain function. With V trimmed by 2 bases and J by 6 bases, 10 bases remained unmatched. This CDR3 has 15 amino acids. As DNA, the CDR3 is TGCGCCAGCAGTCAACTAAGACTAGCCGAGGCCGAGCAGTACTTC. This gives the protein CASSQLRLAEAEQYF.

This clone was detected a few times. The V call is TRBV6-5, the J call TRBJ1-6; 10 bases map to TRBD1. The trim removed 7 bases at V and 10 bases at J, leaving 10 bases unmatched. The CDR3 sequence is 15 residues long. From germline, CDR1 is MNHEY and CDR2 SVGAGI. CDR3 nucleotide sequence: TGTGCCAGCAACAGGCGACAGGGGGCGCGGTCACCCCTCCACTTT. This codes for CASNRRQGARSPLHF.

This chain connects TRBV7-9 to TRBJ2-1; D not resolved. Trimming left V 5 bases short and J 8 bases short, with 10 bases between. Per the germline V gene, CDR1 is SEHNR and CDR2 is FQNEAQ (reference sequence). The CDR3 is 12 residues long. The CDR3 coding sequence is TGTGCCAGCAGCCGACTCAACGATGAGCAGTTCTTC. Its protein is CASSRLNDEQFF.

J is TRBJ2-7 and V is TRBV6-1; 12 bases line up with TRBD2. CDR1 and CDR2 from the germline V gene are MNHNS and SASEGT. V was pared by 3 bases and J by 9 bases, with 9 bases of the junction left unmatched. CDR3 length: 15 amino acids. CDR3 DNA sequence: TGTGCCAGCAGTGACGGACTAGCGGGGCCTCCCTGGCAGTACTTC. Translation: CASSDGLAGPPWQYF.

CDR3 in amino acids: CASSLSASGGRATQYF. Here the CDR3 DNA reads TGTGCCAGCAGCTTATCGGCTAGCGGGGGCCGGGCTACCCAGTACTTC. V usage is TRBV11-2 and J usage is TRBJ2-5, with 10 bases lining up with TRBD2. This CDR3 region has 16 residues. The V gene end was trimmed by 2 bases and the J gene end by 8 bases; junction bases not matched to a gene: 11. Germline V lookup: CDR1 SGHAT, CDR2 FQNNGV.

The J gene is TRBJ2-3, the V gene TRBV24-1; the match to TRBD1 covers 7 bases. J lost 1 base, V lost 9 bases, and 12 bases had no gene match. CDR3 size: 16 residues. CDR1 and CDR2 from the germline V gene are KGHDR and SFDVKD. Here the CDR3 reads CATAGGTLGGTDTQYF. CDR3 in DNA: TGTGCCACCGCAGGGGGAACGTTGGGTGGCACAGATACGCAGTATTTT.

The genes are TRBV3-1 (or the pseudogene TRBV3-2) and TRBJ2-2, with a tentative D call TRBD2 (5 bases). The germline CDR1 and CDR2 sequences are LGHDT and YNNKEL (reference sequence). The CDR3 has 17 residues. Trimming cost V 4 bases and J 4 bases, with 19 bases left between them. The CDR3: CASSPPQRLAITGELFF. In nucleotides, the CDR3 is TGTGCCAGCAGCCCCCCCCAGCGGCTAGCAATCACCGGGGAGCTGTTTTTT.

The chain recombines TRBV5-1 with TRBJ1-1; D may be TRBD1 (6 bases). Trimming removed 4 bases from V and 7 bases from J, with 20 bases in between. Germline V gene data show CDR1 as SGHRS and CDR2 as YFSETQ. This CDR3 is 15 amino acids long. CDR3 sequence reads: CASSMEGPLRGEAFF. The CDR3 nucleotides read TGCGCCAGCAGCATGGAGGGACCACTCAGGGGTGAAGCTTTCTTT.